This is a list of T cell receptor beta chains from one sample in a study of response to subunit inactivated influenza vaccine. Each CDR3 protein gets one entry after TCRdb re-called the RT-PCR reads with MiXCR. The data hold approximately 530,000 distinct CDR3 sequences, with 7.6% observed a single time. The material sequenced was PBMCs from blood, taken 23 to 25 months after vaccination. The receptors derive from a man aged 50-75 years who received an inactivated influenza vaccine. The CDR3 runs from the conserved cysteine through the conserved F or W. A D gene is named only where the DNA matches it firmly. Not every row has a clone size; where given, it reads once, few, many or a size class.

TRBJ2-1,-,TRBV27,TRBD2,CASRSTGGLNEQFF,TGTGCCAGCAGGTCGACGGGGGGTCTCAATGAGCAGTTCTTC
TRBJ2-2,many,TRBV10-3,-,CATGPSPNTGELFF,TGTGCCACCGGCCCTAGCCCGAACACCGGGGAGCTGTTTTTT
TRBJ2-7,few,TRBV28,TRBD2,CASSGLAGSGFYEQYF,TGTGCCAGCAGCGGACTAGCGGGGTCCGGATTCTACGAGCAGTACTTC
TRBJ2-7,many,TRBV6-6,TRBD1,CASSRDRINEQYF,TGTGCCAGCAGTCGGGACAGGATTAACGAGCAGTACTTC
TRBJ1-1,few,TRBV28,-,CASSSQGFGAFF,TGTGCCAGCAGTTCTCAGGGTTTTGGAGCTTTCTTT
TRBJ2-7,-,TRBV20-1,-,CSASSRSGPYEQYF,TGCAGTGCTAGCTCTAGGAGCGGCCCCTACGAGCAGTACTTC
TRBJ1-1,few,TRBV6-2/TRBV6-3,-,CASTQSTEAFF,TGTGCCAGCACTCAGTCCACTGAAGCTTTCTTT
TRBJ2-1,many,TRBV11-2,TRBD2,CASSLGTRGLVSYNEQFF,TGTGCCAGCAGCTTAGGGACGCGGGGACTAGTTTCCTACAATGAGCAGTTCTTC
TRBJ2-1,few,TRBV7-9,-,CASSPPGPGIEQFF,TGTGCCAGCAGCCCCCCCGGGCCGGGAATTGAGCAGTTCTTC
TRBJ1-2,few,TRBV12-3/TRBV12-4,TRBD1,CASRGPGQGLYGYTF,TGTGCCAGCAGAGGCCCGGGACAGGGATTATATGGCTACACCTTC
TRBJ2-3,few,TRBV12-2,-,CASRPGTSGMDTQYF,TGTGCAAGTCGCCCCGGGACTAGCGGGATGGATACGCAGTATTTT
TRBJ1-2,many,TRBV7-9,-,CASSPGGWNYGYTF,TGTGCCAGCAGCCCGGGGGGCTGGAACTATGGCTACACCTTC
TRBJ2-7,-,TRBV5-1,-,CASSLAGGRLGEQYF,TGCGCCAGCAGCTTGGCCGGAGGGAGGCTGGGGGAGCAGTACTTC
TRBJ1-1,few,TRBV7-2,-,CASSWSESTEAFF,TGTGCCAGCAGCTGGAGCGAAAGCACTGAAGCTTTCTTT
TRBJ2-5,few,TRBV18,-,CASSPRGQKETQYF,TGTGCCAGCTCACCACGAGGACAGAAAGAGACCCAGTACTTC
TRBJ2-6,few,TRBV12-3/TRBV12-4,-,CASRPPPGSGANVLTF,TGTGCCAGCCGGCCCCCCCCGGGTTCTGGGGCCAACGTCCTGACTTTC
TRBJ2-7,-,TRBV4-2,-,CASSQDLVRSYEQYF,TGTGCCAGCAGCCAAGATCTAGTAAGGTCCTACGAGCAGTACTTC
TRBJ1-2,many,TRBV4-3,-,CASSQDGRQDYGYTF,TGCGCCAGCAGCCAAGATGGGCGACAGGACTATGGCTACACCTTC
TRBJ2-1,few,TRBV7-2,TRBD1,CASSLIARTGGDEQFF,TGTGCCAGCAGCTTAATCGCCCGAACAGGGGGCGATGAGCAGTTCTTC
TRBJ2-2,few,TRBV7-9,-,CASSLALRTRSTGELFF,TGTGCCAGCAGCTTAGCGCTTAGGACCCGGAGCACCGGGGAGCTGTTTTTT
TRBJ1-1,-,TRBV6-1,TRBD1,CASRKQGVSTEAFF,TGTGCCAGCAGGAAACAGGGGGTCAGCACTGAAGCTTTCTTT
TRBJ2-2,few,TRBV24-1,TRBD2,CATSDSQLAGPNTGELFF,TGTGCCACCAGTGACTCACAACTAGCGGGGCCCAACACCGGGGAGCTGTTTTTT